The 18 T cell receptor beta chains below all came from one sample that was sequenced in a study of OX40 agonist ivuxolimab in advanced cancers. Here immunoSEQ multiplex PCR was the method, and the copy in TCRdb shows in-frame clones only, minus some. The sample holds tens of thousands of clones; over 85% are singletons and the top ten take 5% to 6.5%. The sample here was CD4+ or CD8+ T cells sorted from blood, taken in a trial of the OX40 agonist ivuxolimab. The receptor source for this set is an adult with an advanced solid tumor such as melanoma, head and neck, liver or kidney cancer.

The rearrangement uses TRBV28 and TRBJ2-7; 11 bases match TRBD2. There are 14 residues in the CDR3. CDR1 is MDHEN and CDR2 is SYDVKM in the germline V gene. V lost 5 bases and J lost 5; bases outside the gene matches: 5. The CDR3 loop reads CASSPRLAGHEQYF. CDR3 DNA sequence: TGTGCCAGCAGTCCCCGACTAGCGGGACACGAGCAGTACTTC.

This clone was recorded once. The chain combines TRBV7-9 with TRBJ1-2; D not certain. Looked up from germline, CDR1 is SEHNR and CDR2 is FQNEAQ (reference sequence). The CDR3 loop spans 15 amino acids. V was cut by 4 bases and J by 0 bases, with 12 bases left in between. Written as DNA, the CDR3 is TGTGCCAGCAGCTCAAGGACGGGGACTAACTATGGCTACACCTTC. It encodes CASSSRTGTNYGYTF. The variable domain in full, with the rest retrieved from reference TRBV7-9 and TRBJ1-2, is DTGVSQNPRHKITKRGQNVTFRCDPISEHNRLYWYRQTLGQGPEFLTYFQNEAQLEKSRLLSDRFSAERPKGSFSTLEIQRTEQGDSAMYLCASSSRTGTNYGYTFGSGTRLTVV.

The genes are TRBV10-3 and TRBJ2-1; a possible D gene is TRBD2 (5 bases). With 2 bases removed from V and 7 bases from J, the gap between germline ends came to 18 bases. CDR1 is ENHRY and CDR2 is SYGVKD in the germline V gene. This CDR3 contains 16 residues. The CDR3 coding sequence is TGTGCCATCAGTGAGGTTGAGGGCACCTTGAGGAATGAGCAGTTCTTC. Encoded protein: CAISEVEGTLRNEQFF.

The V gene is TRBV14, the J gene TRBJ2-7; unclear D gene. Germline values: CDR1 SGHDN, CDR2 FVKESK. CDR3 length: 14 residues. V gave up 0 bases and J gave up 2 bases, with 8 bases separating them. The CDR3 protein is CASSQENNPYEQYV. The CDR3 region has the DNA TGTGCCAGCAGCCAAGAAAACAATCCCTACGAGCAGTACGTC.

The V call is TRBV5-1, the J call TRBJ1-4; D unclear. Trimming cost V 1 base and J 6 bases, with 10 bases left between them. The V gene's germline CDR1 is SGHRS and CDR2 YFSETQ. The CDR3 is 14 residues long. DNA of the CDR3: TGCGCCAGCAGCTTGTGGGATGGGGATGAAAAACTGTTTTTT. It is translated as CASSLWDGDEKLFF.

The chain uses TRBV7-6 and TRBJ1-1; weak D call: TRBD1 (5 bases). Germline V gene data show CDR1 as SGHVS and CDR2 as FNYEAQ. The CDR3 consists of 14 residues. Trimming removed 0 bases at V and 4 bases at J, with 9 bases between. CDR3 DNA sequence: TGTGCCAGCAGCTTAGCGGCAGGGTCCACTGAAGCTTTCTTT. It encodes CASSLAAGSTEAFF.

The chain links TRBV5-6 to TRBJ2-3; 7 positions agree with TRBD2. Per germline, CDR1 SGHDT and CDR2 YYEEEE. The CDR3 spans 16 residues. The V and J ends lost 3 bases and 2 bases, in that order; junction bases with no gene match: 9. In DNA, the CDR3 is TGTGCCAGCAGCTACGTCCCCGGGGGGTACACAGATACGCAGTATTTT. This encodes CASSYVPGGYTDTQYF.

The CDR3 nucleotides are TGTGCCAGCAGTTTTACAGGGGACACCGGGGAGCTGTTTTTT. This gives the protein CASSFTGDTGELFF. This chain links TRBV7-6 with TRBJ2-2; 7 bases match TRBD1. Germline CDR1 is SGHVS and CDR2 is FNYEAQ. The CDR3 runs 14 residues. Losses at the gene ends were 6 bases for V and 3 bases for J; bases not matched to a gene: 4. The whole variable domain, filled in from reference TRBV7-6 and TRBJ2-2, reads GAGVSQSPRYKVTKRGQDVALRCDPISGHVSLYWYRQALGQGPEFLTYFNYEAQQDKSGLPNDRFSAERPEGSISTLTIQRTEQRDSAMYRCASSFTGDTGELFFGEGSRLTVL.

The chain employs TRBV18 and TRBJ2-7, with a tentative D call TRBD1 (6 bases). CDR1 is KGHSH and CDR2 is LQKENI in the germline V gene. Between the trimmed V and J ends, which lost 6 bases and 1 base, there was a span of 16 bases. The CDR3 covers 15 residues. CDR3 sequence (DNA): TGTGCCAGCTCCCCAAGGGACATGGAGTCCTACGAGCAGTACTTC. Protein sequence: CASSPRDMESYEQYF.

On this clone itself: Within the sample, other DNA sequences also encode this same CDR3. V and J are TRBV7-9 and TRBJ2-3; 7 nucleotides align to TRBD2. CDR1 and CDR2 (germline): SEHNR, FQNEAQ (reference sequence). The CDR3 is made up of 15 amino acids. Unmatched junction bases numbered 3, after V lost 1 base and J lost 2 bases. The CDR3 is CASSLVAGDTDTQYF. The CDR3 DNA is TGTGCCAGCAGCTTAGTTGCGGGGGACACAGATACGCAGTATTTT.

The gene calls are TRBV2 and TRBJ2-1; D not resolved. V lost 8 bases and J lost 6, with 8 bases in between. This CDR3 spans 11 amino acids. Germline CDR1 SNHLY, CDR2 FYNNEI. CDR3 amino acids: CASLQSNEQFF. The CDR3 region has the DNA TGTGCCAGCCTGCAGAGCAATGAGCAGTTCTTC.

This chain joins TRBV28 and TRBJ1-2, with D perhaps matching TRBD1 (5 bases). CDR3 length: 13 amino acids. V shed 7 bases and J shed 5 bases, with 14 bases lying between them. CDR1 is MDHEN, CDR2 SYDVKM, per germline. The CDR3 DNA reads TGTGCCAGCAATCTTGGAGGGGCGTATGGCTACACCTTC. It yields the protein CASNLGGAYGYTF.

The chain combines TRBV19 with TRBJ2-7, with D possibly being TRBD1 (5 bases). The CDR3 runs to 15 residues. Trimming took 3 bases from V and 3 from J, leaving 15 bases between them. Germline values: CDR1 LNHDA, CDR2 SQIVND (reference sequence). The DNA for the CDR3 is TGTGCCAGTAGTATTACAGGCTCAGCTGTCTACGAGCAGTACTTC. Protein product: CASSITGSAVYEQYF.

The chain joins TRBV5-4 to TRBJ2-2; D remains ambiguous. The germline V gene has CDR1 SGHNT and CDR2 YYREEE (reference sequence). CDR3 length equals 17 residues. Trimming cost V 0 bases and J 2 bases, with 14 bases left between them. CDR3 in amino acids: CASSLGVARTNTGELFF. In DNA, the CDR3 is TGTGCCAGCAGCTTGGGTGTGGCCCGTACCAACACCGGGGAGCTGTTTTTT.

The CDR3 region has the DNA TGCGCCAGCAGAGAAAGTCCGGGACAGGGCTATGGCTACACCTTC. Translated, it gives CASRESPGQGYGYTF. V is TRBV4-1 and J is TRBJ1-2; the match to TRBD1 covers 9 bases. V dropped 6 bases and J dropped 4; count of bases not matched to a gene: 9. This CDR3 region has 15 residues. The germline V gene encodes CDR1 MGHRA and CDR2 YSYEKL.

CDR3 in amino acids: CASSELGRGSEAFF. For the CDR3, the DNA is TGTGCCAGCAGTGAATTAGGCAGGGGGTCTGAAGCTTTCTTT. The V and J genes are TRBV25-1 and TRBJ1-1; TRBD1 aligns across 7 bases. Trimming cost V 1 base and J 6 bases; bases outside gene matches: 5. Germline CDR1 MGHDK, CDR2 SYGVNS. There are 14 residues in the CDR3.

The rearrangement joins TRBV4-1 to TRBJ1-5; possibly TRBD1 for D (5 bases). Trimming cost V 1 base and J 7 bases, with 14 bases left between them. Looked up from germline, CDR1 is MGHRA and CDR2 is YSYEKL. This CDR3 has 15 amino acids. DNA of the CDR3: TGCGCCAGCAGCCAAGGCGGGACCACCCCACAGCCCCAGCATTTT. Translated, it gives CASSQGGTTPQPQHF.

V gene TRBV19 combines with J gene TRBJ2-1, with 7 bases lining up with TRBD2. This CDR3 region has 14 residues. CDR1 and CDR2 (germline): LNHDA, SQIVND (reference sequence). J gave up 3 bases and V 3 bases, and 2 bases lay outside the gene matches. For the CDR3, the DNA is TGTGCCAGTAGTATGGCTAGCGGCTACAATGAGCAGTTCTTC. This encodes CASSMASGYNEQFF.